Listed below are T cell receptor beta chains from one sample, sequenced in a study of T cell responses to AZD1222 COVID-19 vaccine. Using immunoSEQ multiplex PCR, the repertoire was profiled, and TCRdb retains in-frame clones only, with some absent. The sample shows 90,000 to 140,000 clones, 85% to 90% of them seen only once. Sequencing was performed on peripheral blood, taken on day 0 of AZD1222 vaccination. All receptors come from an adult in good health. Each CDR3 is given with its conserved first and last residue. The D gene is left open where the match is weak. Expanded clones are given a class, and other clones once, few, many or no size at all.

CDR3aa: CASSVSGRTYGYTF; CDR3nt: TGTGCCAGCAGCGTAAGCGGACGGACCTATGGCTACACCTTC; v_gene: TRBV9; j_gene: TRBJ1-2; d_gene: -; abundance: -
CDR3aa: CASSSPGVPYEQYF; CDR3nt: TGTGCCAGCAGTTCCCCAGGTGTCCCCTACGAGCAGTACTTC; v_gene: TRBV28; j_gene: TRBJ2-7; d_gene: -; abundance: -
CDR3aa: CASSTGAPSNEQFF; CDR3nt: TGCGCCAGCAGCACGGGGGCCCCCTCCAATGAGCAGTTCTTC; v_gene: TRBV5-1; j_gene: TRBJ2-1; d_gene: -; abundance: -
CDR3aa: CASSKGQPLNTGELFF; CDR3nt: TGTGCCAGCAGCAAGGGACAGCCCCTTAACACCGGGGAGCTGTTTTTT; v_gene: TRBV27; j_gene: TRBJ2-2; d_gene: TRBD1; abundance: -
CDR3aa: CASSPTASYGYTF; CDR3nt: TGTGCCAGCAGTCCGACCGCTAGTTATGGCTACACCTTC; v_gene: TRBV6-5; j_gene: TRBJ1-2; d_gene: -; abundance: -
CDR3aa: CASSNTLENQPQHF; CDR3nt: TGTGCCAGTAGTAACACCCTGGAAAATCAGCCCCAGCATTTT; v_gene: TRBV19; j_gene: TRBJ1-5; d_gene: -; abundance: once
CDR3aa: CASSTGTLGDTQYF; CDR3nt: TGTGCCAGCAGTACGGGGACGCTCGGAGATACGCAGTATTTT; v_gene: TRBV9; j_gene: TRBJ2-3; d_gene: -; abundance: -
CDR3aa: CASSPGTHGGQYF; CDR3nt: TGTGCCAGCAGCCCCGGGACCCATGGGGGCCAGTACTTC; v_gene: TRBV12-3/TRBV12-4; j_gene: TRBJ2-7; d_gene: -; abundance: -
CDR3aa: CASSVKGLADTQYF; CDR3nt: TGTGCCAGCAGCGTAAAAGGGTTAGCAGATACGCAGTATTTT; v_gene: TRBV9; j_gene: TRBJ2-3; d_gene: -; abundance: -
CDR3aa: CASSLVAQSSTEAFF; CDR3nt: TGTGCCAGCAGCTTAGTCGCACAGAGTTCCACTGAAGCTTTCTTT; v_gene: TRBV7-2; j_gene: TRBJ1-1; d_gene: -; abundance: -
CDR3aa: CASSTRKGTGMNTEAFF; CDR3nt: TGTGCCAGCAGCACCCGGAAAGGGACCGGAATGAACACTGAAGCTTTCTTT; v_gene: TRBV13; j_gene: TRBJ1-1; d_gene: -; abundance: -
CDR3aa: CASSLLAGGFTGELFF; CDR3nt: TGTGCCAGCAGCTTATTAGCGGGAGGGTTTACCGGGGAGCTGTTTTTT; v_gene: TRBV7-2; j_gene: TRBJ2-2; d_gene: TRBD2; abundance: -
CDR3aa: CASSQVQGGYTF; CDR3nt: TGTGCCAGCAGCCAAGTACAGGGCGGCTACACCTTC; v_gene: TRBV3-1/TRBV3-2; j_gene: TRBJ1-2; d_gene: -; abundance: -
CDR3aa: CASSPTTGAHTEAFF; CDR3nt: TGTGCCAGCAGTCCCACTACAGGGGCGCACACTGAAGCTTTCTTT; v_gene: TRBV28; j_gene: TRBJ1-1; d_gene: TRBD1; abundance: -
CDR3aa: CASSRTALAKNIQYF; CDR3nt: TGTGCCAGCAGCCGAACAGCCTTAGCCAAAAACATTCAGTACTTC; v_gene: TRBV7-9; j_gene: TRBJ2-4; d_gene: -; abundance: -
CDR3aa: CASSLEPFNTEAFF; CDR3nt: TGCGCCAGCAGCTTAGAACCGTTCAACACTGAAGCTTTCTTT; v_gene: TRBV5-1; j_gene: TRBJ1-1; d_gene: -; abundance: -
CDR3aa: CASSRPPNYGYTF; CDR3nt: TGTGCCAGCTCACGACCTCCTAACTATGGCTACACCTTC; v_gene: TRBV18; j_gene: TRBJ1-2; d_gene: -; abundance: -
CDR3aa: CASSVSGSNQPQHF; CDR3nt: TGTGCCAGCAGCGTATCGGGTAGCAATCAGCCCCAGCATTTT; v_gene: TRBV7-9; j_gene: TRBJ1-5; d_gene: -; abundance: -
CDR3aa: CASSLGSTGGVETQYF; CDR3nt: TGTGCCAGCAGCTTAGGTTCGACAGGGGGTGTGGAGACCCAGTACTTC; v_gene: TRBV7-9; j_gene: TRBJ2-5; d_gene: TRBD1; abundance: -
CDR3aa: CASSLVATDTQYF; CDR3nt: TGTGCCAGCAGTTTGGTCGCCACAGATACGCAGTATTTT; v_gene: TRBV27; j_gene: TRBJ2-3; d_gene: -; abundance: -
CDR3aa: CATSRDGATNEKLFF; CDR3nt: TGTGCCACCAGCAGAGATGGGGCAACTAATGAAAAACTGTTTTTT; v_gene: TRBV15; j_gene: TRBJ1-4; d_gene: -; abundance: -
CDR3aa: CASSYDRERSEAFF; CDR3nt: TGTGCCAGCAGTTATGACAGGGAACGAAGTGAAGCTTTCTTT; v_gene: TRBV6-5; j_gene: TRBJ1-1; d_gene: TRBD1; abundance: -
CDR3aa: CATSRGVGGSTYEQYF; CDR3nt: TGTGCCACCAGCAGAGGAGTTGGCGGGAGTACGTACGAGCAGTACTTC; v_gene: TRBV15; j_gene: TRBJ2-7; d_gene: TRBD2; abundance: -
CDR3aa: CASKLEGGLSYNEQFF; CDR3nt: TGTGCCAGCAAACTTGAGGGGGGCTTGTCCTACAATGAGCAGTTCTTC; v_gene: TRBV4-2; j_gene: TRBJ2-1; d_gene: -; abundance: -
CDR3aa: CASRRTRGDSSTDTQYF; CDR3nt: TGTGCCAGCAGAAGGACACGGGGGGACAGCAGCACAGATACGCAGTATTTT; v_gene: TRBV21-1; j_gene: TRBJ2-3; d_gene: -; abundance: -
CDR3aa: CASSSRQEIDETQYF; CDR3nt: TGCGCCAGCAGCTCCCGCCAGGAGATTGATGAGACCCAGTACTTC; v_gene: TRBV5-1; j_gene: TRBJ2-5; d_gene: -; abundance: -
CDR3aa: CASSLKRPPEAFF; CDR3nt: TGTGCTAGCAGCTTAAAGAGGCCCCCAGAAGCTTTCTTT; v_gene: TRBV7-7; j_gene: TRBJ1-1; d_gene: -; abundance: -
CDR3aa: CASSRDSGNSPLHF; CDR3nt: TGTGCCAGCAGCCGGGACAGTGGGAATTCACCCCTCCACTTT; v_gene: TRBV11-1; j_gene: TRBJ1-6; d_gene: TRBD1; abundance: -
CDR3aa: CASSTGTDPDTQYF; CDR3nt: TGTGCCAGCAGCACCGGGACAGATCCAGATACGCAGTATTTT; v_gene: TRBV7-3; j_gene: TRBJ2-3; d_gene: TRBD1; abundance: -
CDR3aa: CASSQGQGGSGAFF; CDR3nt: TGTGCCAGCAGCCAGGGACAGGGGGGCTCGGGAGCTTTCTTT; v_gene: TRBV9; j_gene: TRBJ1-1; d_gene: TRBD1; abundance: -
CDR3aa: CASSVHPSTDTQYF; CDR3nt: TGTGCCAGCAGCGTACATCCCAGCACAGATACGCAGTATTTT; v_gene: TRBV9; j_gene: TRBJ2-3; d_gene: -; abundance: -
CDR3aa: CATSRTGTMSEQYF; CDR3nt: TGTGCCACCAGCCGAACCGGGACTATGTCCGAGCAGTACTTC; v_gene: TRBV15; j_gene: TRBJ2-7; d_gene: TRBD2; abundance: -